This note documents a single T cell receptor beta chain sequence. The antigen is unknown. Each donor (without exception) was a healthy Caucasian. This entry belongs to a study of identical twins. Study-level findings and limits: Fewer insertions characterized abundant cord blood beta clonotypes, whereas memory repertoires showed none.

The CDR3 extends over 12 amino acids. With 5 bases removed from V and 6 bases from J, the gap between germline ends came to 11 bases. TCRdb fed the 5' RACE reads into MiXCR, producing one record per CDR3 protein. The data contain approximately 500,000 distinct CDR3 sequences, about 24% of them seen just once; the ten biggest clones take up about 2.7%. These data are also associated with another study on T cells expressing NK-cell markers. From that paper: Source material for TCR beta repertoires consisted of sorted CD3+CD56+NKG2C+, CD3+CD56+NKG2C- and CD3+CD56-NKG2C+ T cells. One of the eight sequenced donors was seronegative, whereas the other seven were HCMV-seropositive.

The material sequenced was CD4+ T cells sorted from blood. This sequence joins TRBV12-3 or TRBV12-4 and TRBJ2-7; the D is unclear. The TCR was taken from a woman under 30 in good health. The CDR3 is CASSPRSVEQYF. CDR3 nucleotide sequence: TGTGCCAGCAGTCCCCGCAGCGTCGAGCAGTACTTC.